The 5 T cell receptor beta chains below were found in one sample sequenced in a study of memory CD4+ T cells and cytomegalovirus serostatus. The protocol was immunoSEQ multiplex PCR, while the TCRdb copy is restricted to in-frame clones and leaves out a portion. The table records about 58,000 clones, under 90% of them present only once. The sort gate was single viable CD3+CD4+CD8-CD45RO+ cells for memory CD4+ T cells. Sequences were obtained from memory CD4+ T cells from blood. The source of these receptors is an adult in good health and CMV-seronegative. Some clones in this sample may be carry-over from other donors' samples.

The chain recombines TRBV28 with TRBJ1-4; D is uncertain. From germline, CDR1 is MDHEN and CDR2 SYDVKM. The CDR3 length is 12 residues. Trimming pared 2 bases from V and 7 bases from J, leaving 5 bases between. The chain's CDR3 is CASSLRVEKLFF. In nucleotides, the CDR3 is TGTGCCAGCAGTTTAAGGGTTGAAAAACTGTTTTTT.

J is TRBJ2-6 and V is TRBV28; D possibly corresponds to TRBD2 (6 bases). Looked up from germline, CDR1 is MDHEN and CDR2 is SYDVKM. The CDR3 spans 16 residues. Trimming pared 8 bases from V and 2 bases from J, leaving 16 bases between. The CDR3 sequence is CASRPGRRAGANVLTF. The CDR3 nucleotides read TGTGCCAGCCGACCGGGTAGGAGGGCTGGGGCCAACGTCCTGACTTTC.

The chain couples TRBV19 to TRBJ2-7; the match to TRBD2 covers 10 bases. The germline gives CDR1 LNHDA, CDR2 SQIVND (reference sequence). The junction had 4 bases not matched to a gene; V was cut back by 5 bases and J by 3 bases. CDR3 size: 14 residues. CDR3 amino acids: CASSPRTSGYEQYF. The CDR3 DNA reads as TGTGCCAGTAGTCCCAGGACTAGCGGCTACGAGCAGTACTTC.

DNA of the CDR3: TGTGCCAGCAGCGGTTTAGCGGGAGGGCCCATGGGGGAGCAGTACTTC. Amino acids: CASSGLAGGPMGEQYF. The genes are TRBV5-6 and TRBJ2-7; 11 bases align to TRBD2. There are 16 residues in the CDR3. J lost 7 bases, V lost 4 bases, and 13 bases had no gene match. Germline-derived CDR1 and CDR2 are SGHDT and YYEEEE. The entire variable domain, with the rest obtained from reference TRBV5-6 and TRBJ2-7, is as follows: DAGVTQSPTHLIKTRGQQVTLRCSPKSGHDTVSWYQQALGQGPQFIFQYYEEEERQRGNFPDRFSGHQFPNYSSELNVNALLLGDSALYLCASSGLAGGPMGEQYFGPGTRLTVT.

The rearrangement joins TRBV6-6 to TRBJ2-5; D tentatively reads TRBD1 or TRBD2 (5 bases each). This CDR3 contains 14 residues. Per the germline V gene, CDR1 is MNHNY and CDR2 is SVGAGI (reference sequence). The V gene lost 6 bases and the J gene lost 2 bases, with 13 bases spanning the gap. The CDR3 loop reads CASRGTSGQETQYF. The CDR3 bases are TGTGCCAGCAGAGGGACCTCGGGGCAAGAGACCCAGTACTTC.